This T cell receptor beta chain was obtained from a study of CD8 T cells in Susac syndrome. The RNA input was roughly 0.45 to 1 ug, and it was reverse transcribed with random hexamers. Via MiXCR, TCRdb re-called the immunoSEQ multiplex PCR reads, giving one row per CDR3 protein. The sample comprises around 110,000 distinct CDR3 sequences, roughly 95% of which are singletons, and about 0.42% rests with the top ten. The V end was cut by 5 bases, the J end by 10 bases, with 3 bases between. This CDR3 comprises 9 residues. Germline CDR1 and CDR2: MGHDK and SYGVNS. This clonotype originated in a human donor with Susac syndrome. Sequences were obtained from CD8+ T cells from PBMCs. V usage is TRBV25-1 and J usage is TRBJ2-1; D is ambiguous. CDR3 nucleotide sequence: TGTGCCAGCAGTAAGGAGCAGTTCTTC. Translated, it gives CASSKEQFF.